Below, 28 T cell receptor beta chains from the same sample are listed, as sequenced in a study of blood T cell repertoires in COVID-19. Only in-frame clones appear in the TCRdb table, and some are missing; sequencing was by immunoSEQ multiplex PCR. The sample records 200,000 to 300,000 clones, about 90% being singletons. Sequencing input: peripheral blood. The receptors were sampled from a woman in her twenties or thirties who had recovered from COVID-19.

V is TRBV5-1 and J is TRBJ2-3, with D maybe TRBD1 (5 bases). The CDR3 runs to 15 residues. V lost 10 bases, J lost 2 bases, and 20 bases lay in between. Germline V gives CDR1 SGHRS, CDR2 YFSETQ. The CDR3 region is CASLQGIWSTDTQYF. The CDR3 DNA reads as TGCGCCTCCCTTCAGGGTATTTGGTCCACAGATACGCAGTATTTT.

Only one count was recorded for this clone. V is TRBV19 and J is TRBJ1-4; 12 bases agree with TRBD1. The CDR3 runs to 17 residues. V lost 8 bases and J lost 0; bases outside the gene matches: 7. Germline lookup yields CDR1 LNHDA and CDR2 SQIVND (reference sequence). In DNA form, the CDR3 reads TGTGCCAGTTTTGCGGGACAGGGGGCCCCAACTAATGAAAAACTGTTTTTT. Encoded protein: CASFAGQGAPTNEKLFF. Drawing the rest from reference TRBV19 and TRBJ1-4, the complete variable domain is DGGITQSPKYLFRKEGQNVTLSCEQNLNHDAMYWYRQDPGQGLRLIYYSQIVNDFQKGDIAEGYSVSREKKESFPLTVTSAQKNPTAFYLCASFAGQGAPTNEKLFFGSGTQLSVL.

The V call is TRBV4-2, the J call TRBJ2-7, with 8 bases fitting TRBD2. Germline V lookup: CDR1 LGHNA, CDR2 YNFKEQ. CDR3 length: 15 amino acids. J was trimmed by 4 bases and V by 0 bases; bases with no gene match: 5. In DNA form, the CDR3 reads TGTGCCAGCAGCCAAGAGGGCGGGGGGAGTTACGAGCAGTACTTC. It codes for CASSQEGGGSYEQYF.

This sequence joins TRBV18 and TRBJ2-7; maybe TRBD1 (6 bases). V lost 1 base to trimming and J lost 3 bases, with 13 bases between them. Looked up from germline, CDR1 is KGHSH and CDR2 is LQKENI. The CDR3 covers 15 residues. The CDR3 protein is CASSPHPQGHYEQYF. CDR3 coding DNA: TGTGCCAGCTCACCACATCCGCAGGGACACTACGAGCAGTACTTC.

This chain links TRBV6-5 with TRBJ1-4; D might be TRBD1 (5 bases). CDR1 and CDR2 (germline): MNHEY, SVGAGI. V lost 5 bases and J 10 bases, leaving 17 bases between the germline ends. This CDR3 has 14 amino acids. CDR3 DNA: TGTGCCAGCAGTCCGGACTCTCTCGGGGGAAAACTGTTTTTT. As protein: CASSPDSLGGKLFF.

In this sample, this clone turned up once. This chain connects TRBV28 to TRBJ2-7; 9 nucleotides line up with TRBD2. V shed 5 bases and J 3 bases; nucleotides not matched to a gene: 8. This CDR3 is 15 amino acids long. Germline CDR1 is MDHEN and CDR2 is SYDVKM. The CDR3 DNA reads TGTGCCAGCAGTAGCGGGGGGCCGAGGGTCTACGAGCAGTACTTC. Protein sequence: CASSSGGPRVYEQYF. The whole variable domain, remainder taken from reference TRBV28 and TRBJ2-7, is DVKVTQSSRYLVKRTGEKVFLECVQDMDHENMFWYRQDPGLGLRLIYFSYDVKMKEKGDIPEGYSVSREKKERFSLILESASTNQTSMYLCASSSGGPRVYEQYFGPGTRLTVT.

The genes are TRBV6-2 or TRBV6-3 and TRBJ1-1; D call uncertain. The germline V and J ends were trimmed by 2 bases and 2 bases, with 6 bases remaining between them. CDR1 is MNHEY, CDR2 SVGEGT, per germline. This CDR3 is built from 13 residues. Here the CDR3 reads CASSYKPNTEAFF. DNA of the CDR3: TGTGCCAGCAGTTACAAGCCTAACACTGAAGCTTTCTTT.

This chain links TRBV6-6 with TRBJ2-5, with 7 bases aligning to TRBD1. There are 16 residues in the CDR3. Germline values: CDR1 MNHNY, CDR2 SVGAGI (reference sequence). With V trimmed by 2 bases and J by 3 bases, 9 bases remained unmatched. CDR3 loop: CASSYPTGIGEETQYF. CDR3 DNA: TGTGCCAGCAGTTACCCGACAGGGATAGGGGAAGAGACCCAGTACTTC.

This clone came up once. This sequence joins TRBV4-1 and TRBJ2-7, with 8 nucleotides matching TRBD2. J was trimmed by 3 bases and V by 1 base; bases with no gene match: 14. Germline lookup yields CDR1 MGHRA and CDR2 YSYEKL. There are 18 residues in the CDR3. CDR3 sequence reads: CASSQGPLFGGGNYEQYF. The CDR3 DNA reads as TGCGCCAGCAGCCAAGGACCCCTCTTCGGGGGGGGCAACTACGAGCAGTACTTC.

V gene TRBV2 combines with J gene TRBJ1-6; D call uncertain. Looked up from germline, CDR1 is SNHLY and CDR2 is FYNNEI. The CDR3 length is 14 residues. Trimming pared 6 bases from V and 10 bases from J, leaving 16 bases between. The DNA for the CDR3 is TGTGCCAGCAGGGGCCGGCTGTCGGGGTCACCCCTCCACTTT. Translation gives CASRGRLSGSPLHF.

This sequence joins TRBV18 and TRBJ2-3; D not resolved. The ends were cut back, 2 bases at V and 11 bases at J, with 8 bases in the middle. Germline V gene data show CDR1 as KGHSH and CDR2 as LQKENI. This CDR3 is built from 11 residues. The CDR3 DNA sequence: TGTGCCAGCTCACCAGAGTCGGGGCAGTATTTT. This sequence encodes CASSPESGQYF.

With respect to this clone: Additional DNA sequences in this sample encode the identical CDR3. The V call is TRBV6-1, the J call TRBJ2-7; the D gene is possibly TRBD1 (5 bases). Trimming removed 2 bases at V and 2 bases at J, with 10 bases between. There are 14 residues in the CDR3. In germline, CDR1 is MNHNS, CDR2 SASEGT. The CDR3 nucleotides read TGTGCCAGCAGTGAACACCAGGGCCCCTACGAGCAGTACTTC. It specifies CASSEHQGPYEQYF.

This clone appeared a few times. This chain uses TRBV4-1 with TRBJ1-1; TRBD1 is a possible D gene (6 bases). Germline V gene sequence: CDR1 MGHRA, CDR2 YSYEKL. Trimming cost V 1 base and J 0 bases, with 9 bases left between them. CDR3 length: 15 residues. CDR3 amino acids: CASSQVTGLNTEAFF. The CDR3 nucleotides are TGCGCCAGCAGCCAAGTAACAGGGCTGAACACTGAAGCTTTCTTT.

This clone was counted between two and nine times. V and J are TRBV4-2 and TRBJ1-2; the match to TRBD1 covers 8 bases. CDR3 length: 15 residues. V was clipped by 2 bases and J by 4 bases; unmatched bases: 6. The germline CDR1 and CDR2 sequences are LGHNA and YNFKEQ. CDR3 DNA sequence: TGTGCCAGCAGCCAACCCGGGACAGGCCTCTATGGCTACACCTTC. Translated, it gives CASSQPGTGLYGYTF.

The chain carries TRBV27 and TRBJ2-4; the D gene is possibly TRBD2 (6 bases). Trimming shortened V by 5 bases and J by 0 bases, and 8 bases separated the two germline ends. Germline V lookup: CDR1 MNHEY, CDR2 SMNVEV (reference sequence). The CDR3 runs 14 residues. CDR3 amino acids: CASSEAGAKNIQYF. The CDR3, as DNA: TGTGCCAGCAGTGAAGCGGGAGCCAAAAACATTCAGTACTTC.

The genes are TRBV4-2 and TRBJ2-1, with 11 positions matching TRBD1. V was pared by 4 bases and J by 6 bases, with 8 bases of the junction left unmatched. Germline lookup yields CDR1 LGHNA and CDR2 YNFKEQ. CDR3 length: 16 residues. For the CDR3, the DNA is TGTGCCAGCAGCCCCAGGACAGGGGGCCTGCCCAATGAGCAGTTCTTC. It encodes CASSPRTGGLPNEQFF.

V usage is TRBV11-2 and J usage is TRBJ2-1; 9 nucleotides line up with TRBD1. V was clipped by 4 bases and J by 7 bases; unmatched bases: 8. Per germline, CDR1 SGHAT and CDR2 FQNNGV. The CDR3 extends over 15 amino acids. CDR3 sequence: CASSSRDRVGNEQFF. Here the CDR3 DNA reads TGTGCCAGCAGCTCCCGGGACAGGGTCGGGAATGAGCAGTTCTTC.

The genes are TRBV6-2 or TRBV6-3 and TRBJ1-5, with D maybe TRBD1 (5 bases). V was trimmed by 0 bases and J by 5 bases, leaving 17 bases between them. The germline CDR1 and CDR2 sequences are MNHEY and SVGEGT. The CDR3 has 17 residues. CDR3 amino acids: CASSYSAFIQGDQPQHF. For the CDR3, the DNA is TGTGCCAGCAGTTACTCCGCTTTCATCCAGGGCGATCAGCCCCAGCATTTT.

The chain couples TRBV10-3 to TRBJ2-7; TRBD1 matches 7 bases. CDR3 size: 13 residues. The V gene end was trimmed by 6 bases and the J gene end by 5 bases; junction bases not matched to a gene: 7. Germline V gives CDR1 ENHRY, CDR2 SYGVKD. The CDR3 protein is CAIRETGSHEQYF. The CDR3 nucleotides are TGTGCCATCAGGGAGACAGGGTCCCACGAGCAGTACTTC.

This clone was counted only a few times. CDR3 sequence reads: CASSQGLAGPQETQYF. CDR3 bases: TGTGCCAGCAGTCAGGGACTAGCGGGGCCGCAAGAGACCCAGTACTTC. The chain is built from TRBV2 and TRBJ2-5; 13 bases align to TRBD2. The CDR3 length is 16 residues. The V gene end was trimmed by 5 bases and the J gene end by 2 bases; junction bases not matched to a gene: 5. Germline V gives CDR1 SNHLY, CDR2 FYNNEI.

This chain uses TRBV5-4 with TRBJ2-2; tentatively, D is TRBD1 (6 bases). CDR3 size: 15 residues. The germline V and J ends were trimmed by 3 bases and 7 bases, with 16 bases remaining between them. In germline, CDR1 is SGHNT, CDR2 YYREEE (reference sequence). The CDR3 here is CASSSGHRALGELFF. The CDR3 bases are TGTGCCAGCAGCTCGGGACATAGGGCTCTCGGGGAGCTGTTTTTT.

The V call is TRBV12-3 or TRBV12-4, the J call TRBJ2-7; D gene ambiguous. The CDR3 has 13 amino acids. V was cut by 2 bases and J by 2 bases, with 7 bases left in between. The CDR3 DNA reads as TGTGCCAGCAGTTTACATACAACCTACGAGCAGTACTTC. Encoded protein: CASSLHTTYEQYF.

V gene TRBV28 combines with J gene TRBJ1-2, with 8 bases aligning to TRBD1. Germline V lookup: CDR1 MDHEN, CDR2 SYDVKM. The V segment lost 10 bases and the J segment 4 bases; nucleotides outside the gene matches: 5. This CDR3 contains 12 residues. In DNA, the CDR3 is TGTGCCACCGGACAGGGCGTCTATGGCTACACCTTC. Protein sequence: CATGQGVYGYTF.

This chain joins TRBV7-7 and TRBJ2-5; D gene unclear. V dropped 0 bases and J dropped 0 bases, with 5 bases sitting between them. Germline-derived CDR1 and CDR2 are SSHAT and FNYEAQ (reference sequence). The CDR3 contains 14 residues. CDR3 DNA: TGTGCCAGCAGCTTAGCTAACTACCAAGAGACCCAGTACTTC. The encoded protein is CASSLANYQETQYF.

The J gene is TRBJ1-2, the V gene TRBV6-6, with TRBD1 identical over 10 bases. CDR1 is MNHNY, CDR2 SVGAGI, per germline (reference sequence). The J segment lost 2 bases and the V segment lost 5 bases, leaving 14 bases of the junction unmatched. The CDR3 sequence is 18 residues long. CDR3 protein: CASSRTFFPGQGNYGYTF. In DNA form, the CDR3 reads TGTGCCAGCAGTCGAACATTTTTCCCGGGACAGGGGAACTATGGCTACACCTTC.

This chain links TRBV11-2 with TRBJ2-5; 9 bases fit TRBD1. With 6 bases clipped from V and 3 bases from J, the junction kept 8 bases outside the gene matches. The CDR3 covers 15 residues. Per the germline V gene, CDR1 is SGHAT and CDR2 is FQNNGV. Written as DNA, the CDR3 is TGTGCCAGCAGACGTCCCGGGACAGGGAAAGAGACCCAGTACTTC. Translated, it gives CASRRPGTGKETQYF. Together with reference TRBV11-2 and TRBJ2-5, the CDR3 gives the full variable domain: EAGVAQSPRYKIIEKRQSVAFWCNPISGHATLYWYQQILGQGPKLLIQFQNNGVVDDSQLPKDRFSAERLKGVDSTLKIQPAKLEDSAVYLCASRRPGTGKETQYFGPGTRLLVL.

This rearrangement joins TRBV6-5 to TRBJ1-2; D gene ambiguous. CDR1 and CDR2 from the germline V gene are MNHEY and SVGAGI. Trimming removed 8 bases at V and 0 bases at J, with 7 bases between. CDR3 size: 12 residues. CDR3 loop: CASAGTNYGYTF. The CDR3 DNA sequence: TGTGCCAGCGCCGGGACTAACTATGGCTACACCTTC.

The CDR3 region has the DNA TGCGCCAGCAGCTTGGTCCCGGACAGAACTGAAAAACTGTTTTTT. It encodes CASSLVPDRTEKLFF. The rearrangement joins TRBV5-1 to TRBJ1-4; a possible D gene is TRBD1 (6 bases). Germline V gene data show CDR1 as SGHRS and CDR2 as YFSETQ. This CDR3 comprises 15 residues. The ends were cut back, 0 bases at V and 7 bases at J, with 13 bases in the middle.